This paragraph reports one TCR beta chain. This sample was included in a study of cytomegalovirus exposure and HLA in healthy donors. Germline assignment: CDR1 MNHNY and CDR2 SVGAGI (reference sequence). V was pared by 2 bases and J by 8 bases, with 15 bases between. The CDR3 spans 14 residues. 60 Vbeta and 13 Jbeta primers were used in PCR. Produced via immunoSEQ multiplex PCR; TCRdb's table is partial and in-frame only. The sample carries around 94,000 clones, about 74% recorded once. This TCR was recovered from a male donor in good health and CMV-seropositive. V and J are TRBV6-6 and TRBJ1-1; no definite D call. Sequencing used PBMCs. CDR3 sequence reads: CASSYKGGSREAFF. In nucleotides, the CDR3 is TGTGCCAGCAGTTACAAGGGCGGGTCCCGAGAAGCTTTCTTT.